This T cell receptor beta chain is from a study of cytomegalovirus exposure and HLA in healthy donors (dated by TCRdb to about 2017). At the level of the whole study: An earlier analysis of fewer than 750 of the donors reported 276 Gb of sequence data and 117 million unique TCR beta sequences obtained from 180 million or so T cells. A later genetic analysis took genome-wide SNP genotypes for about three fifths of the 666 donors and used that subset as a discovery cohort. A later analysis re-analyzed previously published TCR beta repertoires from 600 to 850 donors and added high-resolution HLA genotyping to study TCR occurrence patterns. Rather than using new phenotypic data, the later analysis identified candidate immune exposures from TCR beta sequences and from how often those sequences occurred across donors. Of the approximately 400 genotyped donors, approximately 83% fell in the genetic ancestry cluster associated with self-reported Caucasian donors. Donor age, sex, ethnicity and CMV serostatus were compiled together with the repertoire data. Class I and class II HLA loci were covered by the typing at four-digit resolution. The study was designed to test whether signatures of past pathogen exposure could be identified by cataloging public T cell receptors. Using immunosequencing, the study profiled T cell repertoires from fewer than 850 subjects and related those repertoires to cytomegalovirus serostatus. All discovery cohort repertoires had been generated using a single sequencing platform. To predict cytomegalovirus infection status, the study combined high-throughput TCR immunosequencing, statistical association of individual TCRs with disease status, and machine learning. Approximately 310 gigabases of sequencing data and 70 million to 85 million unique TCR sequences were included in an early release covering over 600 HLA-typed donors. Among 300 to 450 genotyped donors of the cohort, an average of approximately 250,000 unique TCR beta nucleotide sequences were sequenced per donor, roughly 18% of them non-productive. About five DR-DQ haplotypes were handled as single units for association and clustering, since linkage in the cohort was strong. An earlier analysis of approximately 580 of the donors used high-throughput TCR beta sequencing to judge whether each TCR beta V gene segment behaved as functional or pseudogenic. A separate validation cohort of over 95 different subjects was used in addition to the 666-subject first cohort. Typing coverage varied by locus: roughly 620-640 donors for A, B, C, DRB1 and DQB1; under 550 for DQA1; about 590 for DPA1; around 450 for DPB1.

The study at large found these results: Broadly in line with IMGT annotations, most TCR beta V segments showed up in productive rearrangements about 87% or about 30% of the time in an earlier analysis of under 700 of the donors. The 87-base-pair reads could not distinguish some IMGT-functional V segments, including TRBV6-2 and TRBV6-3, so those segments were excluded. Three of the identified cytomegalovirus-associated TCR beta chains were confirmed in vitro to be specific for cytomegalovirus antigens. According to a later analysis, most CMV-associated TCR beta chains appeared to be HLA-restricted, and the HLA associations seemed to be driven largely by CMV exposure. When HLA alleles, especially DR and DQ, strongly co-occurred, attributing TCR associations to individual alleles was difficult. CMV serostatus was the only immune exposure information available for the cohort. While some public TCRs were present in many individuals, most TCR sequences turned up only very rarely across donors. The earlier analysis of fewer than 750 of the donors excluded seventeen rarely observed V segments, including chromosome 9 orphons, because counts were too low. A further reported finding was that TCR beta sequences accurately predicted the HLA-A and HLA-B alleles for most subjects in the first cohort. A later genetic analysis associated a missense DCLRE1C variant with V-gene and J-gene trimming of TCR beta chains, and an independent cohort replicated the association. Cytomegalovirus status was reported to be diagnosed by the classifier with high specificity and sensitivity in both the original and validation cohorts. According to a later analysis, TCR association rates differed among HLA loci, with DRB1 alleles showing the most associated TCRs and HLA-C alleles showing the fewest. A later analysis associated some 17,000 TCR beta sequences with specific HLA alleles at a false discovery rate of 0.05. In a later genetic analysis, fewer N-insertions in productive TCRs were reported among donors in an Asian-associated ancestry cluster than the approximately 710-donor mean. The authors suggested that the approach could potentially be extended to other disease states and immunological phenotypes. Several of the top co-occurrence clusters appeared to be linked to parvovirus B19, influenza, CMV and Epstein-Barr virus, according to a later analysis. The cohort was sequenced for TCR beta chains only, and without alpha or paired-chain data the features that could be detected were limited. Presence/absence analyses assumed roughly uniform sequencing depth across donors, an assumption that may not hold. In the study, roughly 160 TCR beta chains were listed as associated with cytomegalovirus. Linkage disequilibrium might explain the correlated functional status among segregating V segments, but an unknown experimental factor could not be ruled out. A group of highly shared sequence variants was considered likely to be a technical artifact of the sequencing pipeline. In a later analysis, HLA-associated TCR beta chains showed more clonal expansion and lower generation probabilities than non-associated chains that were equally common. Because some donors lacked HLA typing at each locus, the association tests relied only on the typed subset.

Libraries were prepared through the immunoSEQ multiplex PCR assay. For the multiplex PCR, a mixture combining 60 forward primers for TCR Vbeta segments and 13 reverse primers for TCR Jbeta segments was used. A multiplex PCR assay on genomic DNA amplified the CDR3 region of rearranged TCR beta genes. On the Illumina HiSeq System, the amplified TCR beta libraries were sequenced as 87-base-pair reads. The study's own analysis went as follows. A later analysis tallied some 79 million unique TCR beta chains across the approximately 670 repertoires, and approximately 12 million of those chains were shared by two or more donors. To remove PCR and sequencing errors, raw reads were error-corrected and collapsed into unique sequences using a nearest-neighbor algorithm that merged closely related sequences. V, D and J gene segments were assigned by aligning CDR3 sequences to IMGT reference sequences. For a sequence to be retained, a match of at least six nucleotides was required to both a V gene segment and a J gene segment. A rearrangement counted as productive if the CDR3 had no stop codons and remained in frame with V and J, and every other rearrangement counted as non-productive. Following IMGT convention, CDR3 was defined as the stretch from the second conserved V-encoded cysteine up to the conserved J-encoded phenylalanine. The earlier analysis of more than 450 of the donors excluded sequences that lacked an unambiguous match to a single V gene segment. An earlier analysis of 587 of the donors classified V segments as functional when productive rearrangements were above 56.7% and as segregating when the standard deviation between donors was above 5%. A statistical classification framework was developed to diagnose cytomegalovirus status using the catalog of TCR beta chain sequences. V and J gene assignment, in a later analysis, came from comparing TCR nucleotide sequences with IMGT/GENE-DB human TR gene sequences. A later analysis assigned CDR3 sequences and most-parsimonious VDJ recombination scenarios with the TCRdist pipeline. A later analysis defined each TCR beta chain by its CDR3 amino acid sequence plus V-gene family, and excluded reads lacking a unique V-gene family. In a later analysis, 500 to 700 highly shared, low-generation-probability nucleotide sequences were removed to address suspected cross-contamination and a sequencing artifact. In a later analysis, a clonal expansion index was calculated for each public chain from normalized within-repertoire ranks of inferred template counts. In a later analysis, generation probabilities were computed with a VDJ recombination model fitted to out-of-frame rearrangements, and the resulting probabilities were checked against IGoR. Hypergeometric tests were used in a later analysis to score TCR-TCR, TCR-HLA and TCR-CMV co-occurrence, with a repertoire-size bias correction applied to the TCR pairs. A later analysis estimated false discovery rates by permuting HLA or CMV assignments 20 times. A later analysis grouped co-occurring TCRs with DBSCAN, adding TCRdist sequence similarity when clustering within HLA-allele-positive subsets. Co-occurrence clustering excluded repertoires with fewer than 30,000 or more than 120,000 public chains, plus five with anomalous nucleotide sharing. The table was pulled from immuneACCESS by TCRdb, which kept in-frame rearrangements only. Such tables lose some clones; where checked, under half of the loss comes from unresolved V genes, and the rest has no known cause. The DNA gave D and trimming, while V, J and clone size come from that table. Present in this sample are about 130,000 clones, about 76% of which were seen just once. More than 1.1% of the sample is taken by the ten largest.

Here V drops 5 bases and J drops 6 bases, and the junction holds 5 bases not matched to any gene. According to the germline V gene, CDR1 reads ENHRY and CDR2 reads SYGVKD. Taken from cysteine to phenylalanine, the CDR3 has 14 residues. Kept here is only the CDR3 DNA, which spans 42 bases and is read in frame from base 1. The cohort was made up of approximately 670 healthy bone marrow donors. At the time of sampling, every cohort member was nominally healthy, though immune exposures that went unrecorded were likely present. The donor was CMV seronegative and belonged to the group of 352 seronegative cohort members. Every donor gave a peripheral blood sample, and the peripheral blood mononuclear cells from that sample were used for TCR beta sequencing. Genomic DNA was extracted from the blood cell samples with the Qiagen DNeasy Blood Extraction Kit. As to this clone: Its specific antigen is unknown. No quality values exist for individual bases; no much larger clone is one base distant.

The receptor was isolated from a middle-aged woman in good health and CMV-seronegative. The chain is encoded by TRBV10-3 joined to TRBJ1-5, with 9 central nucleotides matching TRBD1. Sequencing was performed on PBMCs. The DNA is as follows: TGTGCCATCAGTTCGGGGACAGGGATTCAGCCCCAGCATTTT. This translates into CAISSGTGIQPQHF.